The next 28 T cell receptor beta chains were all read from a single sample in a study of CD8+ T cells in alopecia areata (dated by TCRdb to the late 2010s). This specimen's treatment or condition label, interpreted: oral pan-JAK inhibitor, 5-10 mg twice daily. Libraries came from the immunoSEQ multiplex PCR assay. RNA was extracted from all samples and reverse transcribed into cDNA as template for TCR sequencing. TCRdb stores this immuneACCESS table with in-frame sequences only. Part of the clones is absent; in the studies checked, under half of the shortfall reflects unresolved V genes, and no reason is known for the rest. The sample table lists some 170,000 clones, 58% of them with a count of one. The ten largest clones take up about a sixth of the sample. The starting material was CD4+ T cells sorted from blood, obtained at roughly week 58, from a patient treated with tofacitinib. These receptors were taken from a human donor with alopecia areata.

The gene calls are TRBV2 and TRBJ2-5, with TRBD1 as a possible D gene (6 bases). CDR3 length: 15 residues. Trimming stripped 6 bases from V and 1 base from J, with 15 bases between. The germline V gene encodes CDR1 SNHLY and CDR2 FYNNEI. The CDR3 DNA is TGTGCCAGCAGCTCCCTGGACAGCCGCCAAGAGACCCAGTACTTC. Translated, it gives CASSSLDSRQETQYF. Drawing the rest from reference TRBV2 and TRBJ2-5, the complete variable domain is EPEVTQTPSHQVTQMGQEVILRCVPISNHLYFYWYRQILGQKVEFLVSFYNNEISEKSEIFDDQFSVERPDGSNFTLKIRSTKLEDSAMYFCASSSLDSRQETQYFGPGTRLLVL.

This CDR3 is CASSQDRARRNYGYTF. CDR3 DNA: TGTGCCAGCAGCCAAGATAGGGCAAGACGGAACTATGGCTACACCTTC. The chain has TRBV4-2 and TRBJ1-2; D is uncertain. CDR1 and CDR2 from the germline V gene are LGHNA and YNFKEQ. V dropped 0 bases and J dropped 2 bases, with 13 bases sitting between them. This CDR3 has 16 residues.

This sequence joins TRBV5-1 and TRBJ1-2; 7 bases map to TRBD1. This CDR3 is built from 14 residues. V lost 0 bases, J lost 7 bases, and 6 bases stayed unmatched. Germline lookup yields CDR1 SGHRS and CDR2 YFSETQ. In DNA, the CDR3 is TGCGCCAGCAGCTTGGTACAGGGGATGAGTGGCTACACCTTC. Protein: CASSLVQGMSGYTF.

The chain is built from TRBV18 and TRBJ1-1; D is unclear. The CDR3 loop spans 13 amino acids. Germline V CDR1 and CDR2: KGHSH, LQKENI. The V end was cut by 3 bases, the J end by 7 bases, with 12 bases between. In DNA form, the CDR3 reads TGTGCCAGCTCACCCTTACAGCAAGTTGAAGCTTTCTTT. This encodes CASSPLQQVEAFF.

This clone was recorded only once. This chain joins TRBV15 and TRBJ2-1; TRBD1 aligns across 7 bases. CDR3 size: 14 residues. The V segment lost 4 bases and the J segment 6 bases; nucleotides outside the gene matches: 6. Germline V gene sequence: CDR1 LNHNV, CDR2 YYDKDF (reference sequence). CDR3 sequence (DNA): TGTGCCACCAGCATACGGACAGGACGCAATGAGCAGTTCTTC. It specifies CATSIRTGRNEQFF.

The rearrangement uses TRBV29-1 and TRBJ2-2; D gene unclear. V lost 4 bases and J lost 2, with 8 bases in between. Germline CDR1 reads SQVTM; CDR2 reads ANQGSEA. There are 13 residues in the CDR3. The CDR3 is CSVGDYNTGELFF. The CDR3 nucleotides read TGCAGCGTTGGTGATTACAACACCGGGGAGCTGTTTTTT.

This clone was seen a handful of times. This chain uses TRBV7-3 with TRBJ2-3; possibly TRBD1 or TRBD2 for D (6 bases each). Germline V lookup: CDR1 SGHTA, CDR2 FQGTGA. CDR3 size: 14 residues. The V gene lost 6 bases and the J gene lost 7 bases, with 17 bases spanning the gap. This chain's CDR3 is CASSLGASDNTQYF. The CDR3 coding sequence is TGTGCCAGCAGTCTGGGGGCTAGCGATAATACGCAGTATTTT.

This sequence joins TRBV2 and TRBJ2-2; 10 nucleotides line up with TRBD1. After removal of 4 bases from V and 6 bases from J, the junction contained 2 bases not matched to a gene. The germline V gene has CDR1 SNHLY and CDR2 FYNNEI. This CDR3 has 14 amino acids. CDR3 loop: CASSGDRGSGELFF. In DNA, the CDR3 is TGTGCCAGCAGTGGGGACAGGGGTTCCGGGGAGCTGTTTTTT.

This clone has more than one count but fewer than ten. This chain uses TRBV18 with TRBJ1-2; D remains ambiguous. Trimming pared 5 bases from V and 5 bases from J, leaving 12 bases between. CDR1 KGHSH and CDR2 LQKENI come from the germline V gene. The CDR3 is 13 amino acids. The chain's CDR3 is CASSTDRGYGYTF. CDR3 coding DNA: TGTGCCAGCTCAACGGACCGTGGGTATGGCTACACCTTC.

This clone came up a few times. The chain uses TRBV10-3 and TRBJ2-5; no reliable D call. V was trimmed by 3 bases and J by 0 bases, leaving 11 bases between them. This CDR3 has 15 amino acids. Looked up from germline, CDR1 is ENHRY and CDR2 is SYGVKD. The CDR3 bases are TGTGCCATCAGTGATGGCCCCCTAAACCAAGAGACCCAGTACTTC. It codes for CAISDGPLNQETQYF.

The V gene is TRBV29-1, the J gene TRBJ2-2; 7 bases are a match to TRBD1. V shed 4 bases and J 5 bases; nucleotides not matched to a gene: 4. This CDR3 region has 13 residues. Germline lookup yields CDR1 SQVTM and CDR2 ANQGSEA. This chain's CDR3 is CSVVKGATGELFF. For the CDR3, the DNA is TGCAGCGTTGTCAAGGGGGCGACCGGGGAGCTGTTTTTT.

V and J are TRBV10-3 and TRBJ1-2, with D hard to call. This CDR3 has 11 amino acids. Trimming left V 3 bases short and J 5 bases short, with 4 bases between. Germline V CDR1 and CDR2: ENHRY, SYGVKD. Here the CDR3 DNA reads TGTGCCATCAGTGATACTTATGGCTACACCTTC. The encoded protein is CAISDTYGYTF.

The sample holds a few counts of this clone. The genes are TRBV2 and TRBJ2-7, with TRBD1 as a possible D gene (5 bases). The CDR3 covers 12 residues. Between the trimmed V and J ends, which lost 10 bases and 1 base, there was a span of 11 bases. In germline, CDR1 is SNHLY, CDR2 FYNNEI. The CDR3 DNA reads as TGTGCCACCGCACAGGAATCCTACGAGCAGTACTTC. It translates to CATAQESYEQYF.

The chain links TRBV2 to TRBJ2-3, with TRBD2 matching over 10 bases. CDR1 and CDR2 (germline): SNHLY, FYNNEI. V shed 5 bases, J shed 9 bases, and the junction held 2 bases outside the gene matches. The CDR3 extends over 12 amino acids. The CDR3 spells CASSQTSGTQYF. The CDR3 nucleotides read TGTGCCAGCAGTCAGACTAGCGGGACGCAGTATTTT.

This clone turned up a few times. The chain uses TRBV29-1 and TRBJ1-5; 12 nucleotides match TRBD1. V dropped 3 bases and J dropped 0; count of bases not matched to a gene: 6. This CDR3 comprises 17 residues. Germline V gene sequence: CDR1 SQVTM, CDR2 ANQGSEA. The CDR3 is CSVERDRGQDSNQPQHF. The CDR3, as DNA: TGCAGCGTTGAGAGGGACAGGGGGCAAGATAGCAATCAGCCCCAGCATTTT.

The genes are TRBV2 and TRBJ1-1, with D possibly being TRBD1 (5 bases). With 5 bases removed from V and 5 bases from J, the gap between germline ends came to 9 bases. Germline-derived CDR1 and CDR2 are SNHLY and FYNNEI. This CDR3 has 12 residues. The CDR3 nucleotides are TGTGCCAGCAGTCAGGGTCCGACTGAAGCTTTCTTT. This codes for CASSQGPTEAFF.

V and J are TRBV18 and TRBJ2-7; TRBD2 might be the D (5 bases). CDR1 is KGHSH, CDR2 LQKENI, per germline. Trimming removed 2 bases from V and 3 bases from J, with 5 bases in between. The CDR3 totals 12 residues. The CDR3 sequence: CASSPGSYEQYF. The CDR3 DNA reads as TGTGCCAGCTCACCAGGGAGCTACGAGCAGTACTTC. Together with reference TRBV18 and TRBJ2-7, the CDR3 gives the full variable domain: NAGVMQNPRHLVRRRGQEARLRCSPMKGHSHVYWYRQLPEEGLKFMVYLQKENIIDESGMPKERFSAEFPKEGPSILRIQQVVRGDSAAYFCASSPGSYEQYFGPGTRLTVT.

The sample holds a few counts of this clone. The chain combines TRBV6-5 with TRBJ2-5, with 7 bases that match TRBD2. CDR1 is MNHEY and CDR2 is SVGAGI in the germline V gene. The CDR3 has 13 residues. After removal of 7 bases from V and 2 bases from J, the junction contained 4 bases not matched to a gene. The CDR3 region has the DNA TGTGCCAGCAATGCAGCGGGGCAAGAGACCCAGTACTTC. Amino acids: CASNAAGQETQYF.

This clone was found once. V is TRBV7-3 and J is TRBJ2-7; D remains ambiguous. Per germline, CDR1 SGHTA and CDR2 FQGTGA. The CDR3 covers 14 residues. V shed 1 base and J shed 1 base, with 8 bases lying between them. The CDR3 DNA reads TGTGCCAGCAGCTTAAGCTATGGGTCCTACGAGCAGTACTTC. This gives the protein CASSLSYGSYEQYF.

The chain recombines TRBV2 with TRBJ1-1, with no clear D. CDR3 length: 11 amino acids. The V gene lost 3 bases and the J gene lost 10 bases, with 9 bases spanning the gap. The germline gives CDR1 SNHLY, CDR2 FYNNEI. The CDR3 DNA is TGTGCCAGCAGTGAGGGGAGCGTAGCTTTCTTT. As protein: CASSEGSVAFF.

This chain joins TRBV4-1 and TRBJ2-3; 9 nucleotides match TRBD1. Per the germline V gene, CDR1 is MGHRA and CDR2 is YSYEKL. This CDR3 spans 14 amino acids. The V and J ends lost 6 bases and 5 bases, in that order; junction bases with no gene match: 6. CDR3 bases: TGCGCCAGCAGTCGGACAGGGGCTAGAGATACGCAGTATTTT. This codes for CASSRTGARDTQYF.

CDR3 sequence reads: CASSPSSTGTDTQYF. In DNA, the CDR3 is TGTGCCAGCTCACCTAGTTCGACAGGGACAGATACGCAGTATTTT. The rearrangement joins TRBV18 to TRBJ2-3, with TRBD1 matching over 7 bases. V gave up 3 bases and J gave up 3 bases; unmatched junction bases: 6. Germline-derived CDR1 and CDR2 are KGHSH and LQKENI. This CDR3 contains 15 residues.

The V call is TRBV20-1, the J call TRBJ2-1; D is undetermined. The CDR3 runs 10 residues. V lost 6 bases, J lost 10 bases, and 10 bases lay in between. From germline, CDR1 is DFQATT and CDR2 SNEGSKA (reference sequence). In nucleotides, the CDR3 is TGCAGTGCCCCGGATGAAGAGCAGTTCTTC. Translating gives CSAPDEEQFF.

This chain joins TRBV7-9 and TRBJ2-1; D is tentatively TRBD1 or TRBD2 (6 bases each). In germline, CDR1 is SEHNR, CDR2 FQNEAQ (reference sequence). The CDR3 is 16 amino acids. V was pared by 5 bases and J by 6 bases, with 20 bases between. The CDR3 DNA reads TGTGCCAGCAGCAGCGTAGCGGTGGGGGCCGGCAATGAGCAGTTCTTC. The encoded protein is CASSSVAVGAGNEQFF.

This chain connects TRBV7-2 to TRBJ2-2, with a weak D call TRBD1 (6 bases). CDR1 and CDR2 from the germline V gene are SGHTA and FQGNSA. CDR3 length: 15 residues. V was pared by 3 bases and J by 0 bases, with 8 bases between. This chain's CDR3 is CASSFRGPNTGELFF. As DNA, the CDR3 is TGTGCCAGCAGCTTCAGGGGCCCGAACACCGGGGAGCTGTTTTTT.

This chain links TRBV1 with TRBJ1-1. TRBV1 is shown as a pseudogene. This CDR3 spans 13 amino acids. The CDR3 loop reads CTSSQDRDTEAFF. CDR3 coding DNA: TGCACCAGCAGCCAAGATCGGGACACTGAAGCTTTCTTT.

J is TRBJ2-5 and V is TRBV29-1; perhaps TRBD2 as D (6 bases). The CDR3 spans 13 residues. Germline lookup yields CDR1 SQVTM and CDR2 ANQGSEA. V gave up 4 bases and J gave up 1 base, with 10 bases separating them. The CDR3 sequence is CSVASSAQETQYF. The CDR3 DNA reads as TGCAGCGTTGCTTCTAGCGCCCAAGAGACCCAGTACTTC. The full variable domain, in which reference TRBV29-1 and TRBJ2-5 provide the parts outside the CDR3, is SAVISQKPSRDICQRGTSLTIQCQVDSQVTMMFWYRQQPGQSLTLIATANQGSEATYESGFVIDKFPISRPNLTFSTLTVSNMSPEDSSIYLCSVASSAQETQYFGPGTRLLVL.

V and J are TRBV11-3 and TRBJ2-1; the D gene is possibly TRBD2 (6 bases). The CDR3 extends over 18 amino acids. The germline V and J ends were trimmed by 0 bases and 0 bases, with 15 bases remaining between them. The germline V gene has CDR1 SGHNT and CDR2 YENEEA. Here the CDR3 reads CASSLDWVAGRSYNEQFF. The CDR3 DNA is TGTGCCAGCAGCTTAGATTGGGTCGCGGGACGCTCCTACAATGAGCAGTTCTTC. Full variable domain (remainder filled in from reference TRBV11-3 and TRBJ2-1): EAGVVQSPRYKIIEKKQPVAFWCNPISGHNTLYWYLQNLGQGPELLIRYENEEAVDDSQLPKDRFSAERLKGVDSTLKIQPAELGDSAVYLCASSLDWVAGRSYNEQFFGPGTRLTVL.